This T cell receptor beta chain originates from a study of a mutant IDH1 vaccine in newly diagnosed glioma (dated by TCRdb to the early 2020s). As for the study more broadly: Eight vaccinations were administered to patients in weeks 1, 3, 5, 7, 11, 15, 19 and 23, corresponding to visits V03 through V10. Vaccination was initiated 4-6 weeks after radiotherapy alone, or concurrently with temozolomide cycles in the chemotherapy-containing groups. The approximately 33 treated patients were 62.5% male and roughly 40% female, with a mean age of around 40 years. Before enrollment, patients had received standard therapy of radiotherapy alone, temozolomide alone, or radiochemotherapy with temozolomide; most received the combination. Six visits were used for peripheral blood collection: V03 (baseline), V05, V07, V10, V12 and V13. Longitudinal TCRB deep sequencing was done for about two dozen treated patients, wherever samples were available for exploratory analyses. What the research found in general, with its limitations: Availability determined which PBMC samples were chosen for TCRB deep sequencing. The authors stated that sample limitations prevented analyses of patient blood samples from being reproduced. Pseudoprogression appeared unrelated to alterations in the top peripheral T cell clonotypes detected by TCRB sequencing. Immune responses induced by the vaccine were seen in around 94% of patients across multiple MHC alleles.

The library was obtained by the immunoSEQ multiplex PCR assay. Following the manufacturer's protocol, the hsTCRB Kit was used to amplify rearranged TCR beta chain sequences. Sequencing of TCRB libraries was carried out on an Illumina MiSeq. The authors processed their data as follows. The proprietary platform of the kit vendor was used for demultiplexing, trimming and gene mapping. Entries here come from immuneACCESS through TCRdb and include only in-frame sequences with V and J called. Some clones fail to appear in such tables; in the studies checked, an unresolved V gene covers under half of the shortfall, and the cause of the remainder is unknown. V and J calls and clone size are given by that table; D and trimming were obtained from the DNA. This sample gives 25,000 to 35,000 clones in total; around 91% of them show up just once. Jointly, the top ten make up about 20% of the sample. The intended sense of this specimen's time point label: week 11, during vaccination. Each vaccine dose, consisting of 300 ug of a 20-mer mutant IDH1 peptide in Montanide, was administered subcutaneously with topical imiquimod. Donors had newly diagnosed WHO grade 3 or 4 IDH1-mutant astrocytomas with loss of nuclear ATRX. The samples were drawn from NOA16, a multicentre, single-arm, open-label phase I trial in Germany that tested a mutant IDH1 peptide vaccine in humans for the first time. Genomic DNA for TCRB sequencing was extracted from EDTA blood using the DNeasy Blood and Tissue Kit.

In the case of this clone: Its specific antigen is unknown. No qualities accompany the bases; no much larger clone lies one base away.

The specimen was PBMCs, collected from a glioma patient whose treatment included an IDH1 peptide vaccine. The TCR comes from a young man with glioma.

Here the CDR3 is given as CSGAGGTGQETQYF. In nucleotides, the sequence is TGCAGCGGGGCGGGCGGGACAGGGCAAGAGACCCAGTACTTC. The chain is assembled from TRBV29-1 and TRBJ2-5, and TRBD1 matches 9 of the central bases. The germline V gene gives CDR1 as SQVTM and CDR2 as ANQGSEA. Trimming removed 7 bases from V and 2 bases from J; the gene matches leave 8 bases unexplained. The CDR3 measures 14 amino acids from cysteine to phenylalanine. The read is trimmed to its CDR3 DNA, 42 bases read in frame from base 1.